A single sample is the source of the 8 T cell receptor beta chains below, sequenced in a study of T cells in Graves' hyperthyroidism and ophthalmopathy. From RNA transcripts, TCR beta CDR3 regions were amplified. HTBI primers drove first-round RT-PCR of the TCR CDR3. One entry per CDR3 protein results from TCRdb running MiXCR on the multiplex PCR reads. The repertoire includes some 360,000 distinct CDR3 sequences, approximately 18% of them detected once, and about 14% sits in the top ten. Specimen: blood. The receptors come from a middle-aged woman with Graves' ophthalmopathy.

The chain is built from TRBV29-1 and TRBJ2-7; the D gene is possibly TRBD2 (5 bases). The V end lost 6 bases, the J end lost 7 bases, and 10 bases lay between the germline ends. CDR1 and CDR2 from the germline V gene are SQVTM and ANQGSEA. The CDR3 length is 10 residues. CDR3 nucleotide sequence: TGCAGCGTGGGAGAGATTGAGCAGTACTTC. Amino acids: CSVGEIEQYF.

This clonotype was counted at least ten times. The rearrangement uses TRBV19 and TRBJ1-1; 12 nucleotides line up with TRBD1. The CDR3 is 18 amino acids. The V segment lost 3 bases and the J segment 1 base; nucleotides outside the gene matches: 9. CDR1 and CDR2 (germline): LNHDA, SQIVND (reference sequence). The CDR3 bases are TGTGCCAGTAGTATCAACCTGGGACAGGGGGCGCCGAACACTGAAGCTTTCTTT. Protein: CASSINLGQGAPNTEAFF.

This clonotype was seen more than once but under ten times. Just one base apart from a much larger clone, this may be a read error. The V and J genes are TRBV19 and TRBJ1-5; 11 nucleotides agree with TRBD1. The V gene end was trimmed by 8 bases and the J gene end by 5 bases; junction bases not matched to a gene: 23. This CDR3 contains 20 residues. Germline V gene lookup returns CDR1 LNHDA and CDR2 SQIVND (reference sequence). Here the CDR3 DNA reads TGTGCCAGTCGTCTCCCCCGGGACAGGGGGTATAGAAGACTGGATCAGCCCCAGCATTTT. It encodes CASRLPRDRGYRRLDQPQHF. Looking up the rest from reference TRBV19 and TRBJ1-5 gives the full variable domain: DGGITQSPKYLFRKEGQNVTLSCEQNLNHDAMYWYRQDPGQGLRLIYYSQIVNDFQKGDIAEGYSVSREKKESFPLTVTSAQKNPTAFYLCASRLPRDRGYRRLDQPQHFGDGTRLSIL.

The gene calls are TRBV28 and TRBJ2-2; 10 bases are a match to TRBD1. Per germline, CDR1 MDHEN and CDR2 SYDVKM. The junction had 6 bases not matched to a gene; V was cut back by 3 bases and J by 5 bases. The CDR3 loop spans 16 amino acids. The CDR3 region is CASSFSDRGYTGELFF. CDR3 sequence (DNA): TGTGCCAGCAGTTTCTCGGACAGGGGGTATACCGGGGAGCTGTTTTTT.

This clonotype has ten or more counts. The chain has TRBV6-1 and TRBJ2-7, with 13 bases aligning to TRBD2. Germline V lookup: CDR1 MNHNS, CDR2 SASEGT. This CDR3 is 16 amino acids long. V dropped 6 bases and J dropped 6; count of bases not matched to a gene: 11. The CDR3 sequence: CASSSPGLAGFSEQYF. CDR3 sequence (DNA): TGTGCCAGCAGCTCCCCGGGACTAGCGGGGTTCTCCGAGCAGTACTTC.

This clonotype has a count of ten or more. The chain recombines TRBV4-1 with TRBJ1-5, with 8 bases aligning to TRBD1. After removal of 3 bases from V and 1 base from J, the junction contained 2 bases not matched to a gene. Germline V gene lookup returns CDR1 MGHRA and CDR2 YSYEKL. This CDR3 spans 15 amino acids. DNA of the CDR3: TGCGCCAGCAGCCAGACAGGGGTCAGCAATCAGCCCCAGCATTTT. Translated, it gives CASSQTGVSNQPQHF.

The J gene is TRBJ2-7, the V gene TRBV6-5, with D perhaps TRBD2 (5 bases). Germline V lookup: CDR1 MNHEY, CDR2 SVGAGI. V lost 2 bases and J 2 bases, leaving 13 bases between the germline ends. The CDR3 length is 15 residues. CDR3 sequence: CASSYRGGSAYEQYF. DNA of the CDR3: TGTGCCAGCAGTTACCGCGGAGGCAGTGCCTACGAGCAGTACTTC.

This clonotype was detected once. V usage is TRBV10-3 and J usage is TRBJ1-5; D is ambiguous. Germline V CDR1 and CDR2: ENHRY, SYGVKD. The CDR3 consists of 13 residues. The germline V and J ends were trimmed by 3 bases and 5 bases, with 8 bases remaining between them. Here the CDR3 reads CAISDKRDQPQHF. The CDR3 bases are TGTGCCATCAGTGACAAACGGGATCAGCCCCAGCATTTT.